One and the same sample provided the 13 T cell receptor beta chains below, sequenced in a study of T cell responses to AZD1222 COVID-19 vaccine. Repertoires were generated with immunoSEQ multiplex PCR, while TCRdb's copy carries only in-frame clones and drops some. The sample carries 110,000 or so clones, 91% recorded once. The material was peripheral blood, obtained on day 0 of AZD1222 vaccination. All receptors derive from an adult in good health.

The chain combines TRBV5-1 with TRBJ2-2; 8 bases are a match to TRBD1. Germline values: CDR1 SGHRS, CDR2 YFSETQ. CDR3 length equals 15 residues. Trimming cost V 3 bases and J 1 base; bases outside gene matches: 2. The CDR3 region is CASSSGTGNTGELFF. CDR3 DNA sequence: TGCGCCAGCAGCTCCGGGACAGGGAACACCGGGGAGCTGTTTTTT.

Only a few counts were recorded for this clone. The rearrangement uses TRBV30 and TRBJ2-2, with no clear D. Germline V CDR1 and CDR2: GTSNPN, SVGIG (reference sequence). With 5 bases removed from V and 6 bases from J, the gap between germline ends came to 13 bases. The CDR3 extends over 13 amino acids. CDR3 sequence: CAWDLGIAGELFF. The DNA of the CDR3 is TGTGCCTGGGACTTAGGGATTGCCGGGGAGCTGTTTTTT.

The chain employs TRBV30 and TRBJ2-1; 8 bases fit TRBD1. V lost 7 bases and J lost 2; bases outside the gene matches: 4. Germline lookup yields CDR1 GTSNPN and CDR2 SVGIG (reference sequence). There are 13 residues in the CDR3. CDR3 nucleotides: TGTGCCTCCGGACAGGGTACCTACAATGAGCAGTTCTTC. This sequence encodes CASGQGTYNEQFF.

This sequence joins TRBV28 and TRBJ1-1; D not resolved. Germline assignment: CDR1 MDHEN and CDR2 SYDVKM. The CDR3 is 14 residues long. V was cut by 2 bases and J by 4 bases, with 11 bases left in between. The chain's CDR3 is CASSLPRRSTEAFF. The DNA of the CDR3 is TGTGCCAGCAGTTTACCTCGCCGGAGCACTGAAGCTTTCTTT. The full variable domain, its missing parts supplied by reference TRBV28 and TRBJ1-1, is DVKVTQSSRYLVKRTGEKVFLECVQDMDHENMFWYRQDPGLGLRLIYFSYDVKMKEKGDIPEGYSVSREKKERFSLILESASTNQTSMYLCASSLPRRSTEAFFGQGTRLTVV.

V usage is TRBV27 and J usage is TRBJ1-2, with D perhaps TRBD1 (6 bases). Trimming shortened V by 3 bases and J by 7 bases, and 15 bases separated the two germline ends. The CDR3 spans 14 residues. Germline values: CDR1 MNHEY, CDR2 SMNVEV (reference sequence). This CDR3 reads CASSFGGRGGGYTF. CDR3 in DNA: TGTGCCAGCAGTTTTGGGGGCAGGGGTGGTGGCTACACCTTC.

This chain connects TRBV30 to TRBJ2-1; no reliable D call. The V end was cut by 0 bases, the J end by 9 bases, with 15 bases between. Looked up from germline, CDR1 is GTSNPN and CDR2 is SVGIG (reference sequence). This CDR3 has 14 amino acids. CDR3 in amino acids: CAWSVTRTNIEQFF. Written as DNA, the CDR3 is TGTGCCTGGAGTGTTACCCGTACCAACATTGAGCAGTTCTTC.

The rearrangement links TRBV5-1 to TRBJ2-5; TRBD2 might be the D (5 bases). V was clipped by 2 bases and J by 4 bases, with 9 bases between them. CDR1 SGHRS and CDR2 YFSETQ come from the germline V gene. The length of the CDR3 is 13 residues. The CDR3 loop is CASSFRGVETQYF. The DNA of the CDR3 is TGCGCCAGCAGCTTTCGGGGAGTAGAGACCCAGTACTTC.

DNA for the CDR3: TGTGCCAGCAGACTCGACAGGGGGCGCGGGGAGGGCACTGAAGCTTTCTTT. Translated: CASRLDRGRGEGTEAFF. The rearrangement joins TRBV2 to TRBJ1-1, with TRBD1 matching over 10 bases. V was pared by 6 bases and J by 4 bases, with 14 bases of the junction left unmatched. The CDR3 is 17 amino acids. Germline V gives CDR1 SNHLY, CDR2 FYNNEI.

This chain connects TRBV19 to TRBJ1-5; the D gene is possibly TRBD1 (6 bases). V was clipped by 9 bases and J by 9 bases, with 24 bases between them. CDR1 is LNHDA and CDR2 is SQIVND in the germline V gene (reference sequence). The CDR3 extends over 15 amino acids. The CDR3 is CASKTGTTGAGPQHF. The CDR3 DNA reads as TGTGCCAGCAAGACCGGGACAACTGGAGCGGGGCCCCAGCATTTT.

CDR3 loop: CASSQDPGSYNEQFF. CDR3 sequence (DNA): TGTGCCAGCAGCCAAGATCCGGGCTCCTACAATGAGCAGTTCTTC. The chain uses TRBV3-1 (or the pseudogene TRBV3-2) and TRBJ2-1; the D is unclear. V gave up 0 bases and J gave up 0 bases, with 6 bases separating them. This CDR3 has 15 amino acids. The germline gives CDR1 LGHDT, CDR2 YNNKEL (reference sequence).

In DNA form, the CDR3 reads TGCGCCAGCAGCTTGTTGGCTAGCGGGACATACAATGAGCAGTTCTTC. Translating gives CASSLLASGTYNEQFF. V usage is TRBV5-1 and J usage is TRBJ2-1, with 9 bases that match TRBD2. The germline V gene has CDR1 SGHRS and CDR2 YFSETQ. Unmatched junction bases numbered 6, after V lost 1 base and J lost 4 bases. The CDR3 loop spans 16 amino acids.

The rearrangement links TRBV19 to TRBJ2-3; D unresolved. Trimming took off 10 bases at V and 0 bases at J, with 14 bases between the two ends. Germline lookup yields CDR1 LNHDA and CDR2 SQIVND (reference sequence). The CDR3 extends over 14 amino acids. The DNA of the CDR3 is TGTGCCACCAGAACAGCAGCTAGCACAGATACGCAGTATTTT. This sequence encodes CATRTAASTDTQYF.

The chain has TRBV30 and TRBJ2-5; D is tentatively TRBD1 or TRBD2 (5 bases each). V was trimmed by 3 bases and J by 1 base, leaving 15 bases between them. The CDR3 length is 15 residues. Germline V gene lookup returns CDR1 GTSNPN and CDR2 SVGIG (reference sequence). The CDR3 spells CAWSLGTGPQETQYF. DNA of the CDR3: TGTGCCTGGAGCCTTGGGACGGGACCCCAAGAGACCCAGTACTTC.